This T cell receptor (beta chain) was obtained from a study of T cell responses to AZD1222 COVID-19 vaccine (dated by TCRdb to the early 2020s). At the level of the whole study: AZD1222 recipients given second doses at about 4 weeks or at about 12 weeks were pooled, since spike-specific TCR depth and breadth were not found to differ between the two schedules. Trial participants were enrolled by age into subgroups of 18-55, 56-69 and 70-plus years, and around 150, 28 and 57 TCR-sequenced participants, respectively, were included in these subgroups. A total of 230 to 250 trial participants underwent TCR sequencing, of whom around 200 received two doses of AZD1222 and 26 received two doses of the MenACWY control vaccine.

The CDR3 regions of human TCRbeta chains were analyzed by immunosequencing. The authors' analysis ran thus. TCRs in the repertoires were compared against a reference library of SARS-CoV-2-specific TCRs that had been generated with the MIRA antigen-specificity platform. Breadth was defined as the fraction of unique TCRs that were SARS-CoV-2-associated. Depth was defined as the fraction of total T cells that were SARS-CoV-2-associated. Using the MIRA data, each spike-specific TCR was mapped to the spike region that the TCR reacts to and placed in a CD4 or CD8 class. Log10-transformed breadth and depth values were compared by one-way ANOVA with Sidak's multiple comparisons tests. The immuneACCESS repertoire file appears here via TCRdb, limited to in-frame rearrangements. These files lack a portion of the clones; in checked studies, under half of the deficit traces to unresolved V genes, and the cause of the others is not known. The DNA gave D and trimming, while V, J and clone size come from that table. The sample table holds some 120,000 clones, of which 80% to 90% were seen once. The ten largest clones take up more than 7.5% of the sample.

Including the terminal cysteine and phenylalanine, the CDR3 comprises 15 residues. CDR3 DNA only is kept here, 45 bases in frame from base 1. The V end gives up 2 bases and the J end 2 bases, leaving 5 bases in the junction not matched to a gene. CDR1 and CDR2 were assigned from the germline V gene as SGHNT and YENEEA. What the work shows at the level of the full study, not this receptor alone: A significant rise in spike-specific TCR breadth and depth was observed after two AZD1222 doses relative to day 0 and relative to MenACWY recipients. Because no samples from the day 14 peak response were available, repertoires could be characterized only after the peak T cell response. In the small 56-69-year group, the increase in depth fell short of significance, most likely because of low power. The vaccine-associated CD4 TCRs covered the entire spike protein, and the dominant responses fell in regions 160-218 and 743-854. Conclusions about previously exposed vaccinees are limited because only a handful of AZD1222 recipients were SARS-CoV-2 seropositive at baseline. Participants were mostly white British and included more females than males, and it was suggested by the authors that clonal diversity may have been underestimated. Nearly half of unique spike-specific TCRs reportedly recognized epitopes outside regions mutated in the B.1.351 and B.1.1.7 variants.

The time point label for this specimen denotes: baseline before first vaccination. Vaccinee samples were obtained from the UK trials COV001 and COV002, which included a single-blind randomized controlled phase 2/3 trial of AZD1222 (ChAdOx1 nCoV-19) in healthy adults. For TCRbeta chain sequencing, PBMC samples were collected from trial participants at day 0 and at day 28 after the second dose. On this clone: The antigen this receptor binds is unknown. It has no much larger one-base neighbor in the sample; base qualities were not kept.

The chain links TRBV11-3 with TRBJ1-2; TRBD1 fits 7 bases in the junction. This specimen was peripheral blood, taken on day 0 of AZD1222 vaccination. This clonotype was obtained from an adult in good health. The nucleotides read TGTGCCAGCAGCTTATTCGGACAGGCCAACTATGGCTACACCTTC. This encodes CASSLFGQANYGYTF.